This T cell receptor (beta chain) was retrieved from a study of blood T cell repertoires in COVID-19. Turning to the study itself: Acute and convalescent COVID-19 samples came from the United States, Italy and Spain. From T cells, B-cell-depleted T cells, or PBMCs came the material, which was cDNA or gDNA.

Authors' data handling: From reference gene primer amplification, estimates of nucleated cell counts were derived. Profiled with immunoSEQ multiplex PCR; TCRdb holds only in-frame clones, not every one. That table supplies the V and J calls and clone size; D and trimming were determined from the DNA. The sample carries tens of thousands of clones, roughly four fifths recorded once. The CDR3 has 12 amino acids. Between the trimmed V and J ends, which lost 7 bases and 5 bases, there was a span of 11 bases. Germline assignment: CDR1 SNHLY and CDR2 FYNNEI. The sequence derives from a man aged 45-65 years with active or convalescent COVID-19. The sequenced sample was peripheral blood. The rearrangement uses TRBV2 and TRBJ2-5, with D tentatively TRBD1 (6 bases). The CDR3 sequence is CASTWGRETQYF. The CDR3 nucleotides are TGTGCCAGCACATGGGGGCGGGAGACCCAGTACTTC.